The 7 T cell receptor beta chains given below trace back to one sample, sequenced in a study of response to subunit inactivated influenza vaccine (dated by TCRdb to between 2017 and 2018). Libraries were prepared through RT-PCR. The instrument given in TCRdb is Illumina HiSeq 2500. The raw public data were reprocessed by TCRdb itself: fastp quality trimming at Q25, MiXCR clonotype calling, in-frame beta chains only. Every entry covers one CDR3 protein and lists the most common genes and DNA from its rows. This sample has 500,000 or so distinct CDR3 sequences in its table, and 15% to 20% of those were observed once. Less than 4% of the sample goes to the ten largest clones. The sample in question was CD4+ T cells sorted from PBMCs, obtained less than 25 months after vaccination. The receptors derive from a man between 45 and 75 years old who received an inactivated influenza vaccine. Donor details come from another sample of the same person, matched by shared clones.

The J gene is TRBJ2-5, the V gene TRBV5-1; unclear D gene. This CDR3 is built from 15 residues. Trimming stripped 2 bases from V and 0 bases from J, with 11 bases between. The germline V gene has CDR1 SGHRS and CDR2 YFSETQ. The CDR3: CASSFQNPNQETQYF. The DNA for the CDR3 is TGCGCCAGCAGCTTCCAGAACCCCAACCAAGAGACCCAGTACTTC.

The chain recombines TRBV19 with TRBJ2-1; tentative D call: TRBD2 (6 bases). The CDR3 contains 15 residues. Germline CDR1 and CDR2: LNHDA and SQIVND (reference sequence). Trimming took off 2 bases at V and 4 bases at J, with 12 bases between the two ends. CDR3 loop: CASSISLALYNEQFF. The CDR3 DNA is TGTGCCAGTAGTATATCACTAGCCTTATACAATGAGCAGTTCTTC.

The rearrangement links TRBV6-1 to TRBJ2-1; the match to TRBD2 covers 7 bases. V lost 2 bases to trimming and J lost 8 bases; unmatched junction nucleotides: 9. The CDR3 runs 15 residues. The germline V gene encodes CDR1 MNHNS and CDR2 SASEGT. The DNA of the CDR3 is TGTGCCAGCAGTGAACGTCGTCTTAGCGGGTATGAGCAGTTCTTC. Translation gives CASSERRLSGYEQFF.

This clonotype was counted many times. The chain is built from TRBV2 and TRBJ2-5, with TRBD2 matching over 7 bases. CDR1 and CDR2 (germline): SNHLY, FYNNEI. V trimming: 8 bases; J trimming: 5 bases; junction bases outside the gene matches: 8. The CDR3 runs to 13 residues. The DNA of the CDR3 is TGTGCCAGCGGCCCGACTAGCTTGGAGACCCAGTACTTC. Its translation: CASGPTSLETQYF.

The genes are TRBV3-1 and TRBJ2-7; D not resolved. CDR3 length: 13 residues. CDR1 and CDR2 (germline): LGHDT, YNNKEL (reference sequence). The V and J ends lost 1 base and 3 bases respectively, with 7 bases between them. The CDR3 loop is CASSQVPHYEQYF. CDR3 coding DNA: TGTGCCAGCAGCCAAGTCCCCCACTACGAGCAGTACTTC.

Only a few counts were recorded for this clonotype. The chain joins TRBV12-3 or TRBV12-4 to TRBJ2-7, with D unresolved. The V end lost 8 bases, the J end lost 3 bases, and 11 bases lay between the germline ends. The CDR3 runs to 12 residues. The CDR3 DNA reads TGTGCCAGCTCGGTACTGAGCTACGAGCAGTACTTC. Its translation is CASSVLSYEQYF.

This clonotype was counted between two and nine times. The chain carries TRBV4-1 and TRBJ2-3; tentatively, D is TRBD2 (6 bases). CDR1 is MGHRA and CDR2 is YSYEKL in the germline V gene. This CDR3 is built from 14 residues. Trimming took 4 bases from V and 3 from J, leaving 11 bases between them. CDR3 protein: CASSPQGRTDTQYF. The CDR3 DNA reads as TGCGCCAGCAGCCCGCAAGGGAGGACAGATACGCAGTATTTT.